Sequencing of this TCR beta chain was carried out in a study of blood T cell repertoires in COVID-19. The ends were cut back, 6 bases at V and 1 base at J, with 6 bases in the middle. The length of the CDR3 is 11 residues. Germline CDR1 and CDR2: DFQATT and SNEGSKA (reference sequence). Data came from immunoSEQ multiplex PCR; TCRdb stores just in-frame clones and leaves some out. The sample shows 200,000 to 250,000 clones, almost 85% of them seen only once. The chain couples TRBV20-1 to TRBJ1-1; D call uncertain. The clonotype was recovered from a woman between 40 and 55 years old with acute or convalescent COVID-19. Sample: peripheral blood. The DNA for the CDR3 is TGCAGTGCGAGGGAGAACACTGAAGCTTTCTTT. Amino acids: CSARENTEAFF.